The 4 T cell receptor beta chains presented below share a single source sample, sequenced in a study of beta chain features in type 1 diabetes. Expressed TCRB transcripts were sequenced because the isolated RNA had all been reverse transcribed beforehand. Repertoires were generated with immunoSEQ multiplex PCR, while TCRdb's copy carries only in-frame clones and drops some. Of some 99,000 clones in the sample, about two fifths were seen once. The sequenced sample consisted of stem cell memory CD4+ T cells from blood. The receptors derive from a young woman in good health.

The chain's CDR3 is CASSNVGVKTF. CDR3 DNA sequence: TGTGCCAGCAGTAATGTAGGGGTTAAAACCTTC. The rearrangement joins TRBV28 to TRBJ1-2; perhaps TRBD1 as D (5 bases). CDR1 and CDR2 (germline): MDHEN, SYDVKM. V lost 5 bases, J lost 14 bases, and 15 bases lay in between. The CDR3 has 11 amino acids.

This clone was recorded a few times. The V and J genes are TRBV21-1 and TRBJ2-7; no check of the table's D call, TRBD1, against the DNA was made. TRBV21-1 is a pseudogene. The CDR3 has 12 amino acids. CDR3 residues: CASRCQGYEQYF. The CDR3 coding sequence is TGTGCCAGCAGATGCCAGGGATACGAGCAGTACTTC.

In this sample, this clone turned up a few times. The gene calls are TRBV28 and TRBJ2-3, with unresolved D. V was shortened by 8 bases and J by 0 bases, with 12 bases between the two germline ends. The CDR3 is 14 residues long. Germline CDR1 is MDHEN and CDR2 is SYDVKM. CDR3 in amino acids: CASRRGGSTDTQYF. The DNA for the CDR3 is TGTGCCAGCCGCCGCGGCGGAAGCACAGATACGCAGTATTTT.

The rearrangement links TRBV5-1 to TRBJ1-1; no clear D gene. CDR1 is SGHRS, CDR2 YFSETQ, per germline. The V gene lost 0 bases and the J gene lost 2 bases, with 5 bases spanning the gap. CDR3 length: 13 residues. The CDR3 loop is CASSLARNTEAFF. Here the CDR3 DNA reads TGCGCCAGCAGCTTGGCCAGAAACACTGAAGCTTTCTTT.